This T cell receptor beta chain stems from a study of OX40 agonist ivuxolimab in advanced cancers. At the level of the study: Patients' therapy was ivuxolimab, an antibody that acts as an agonist of OX40 (CD134). Two patients with cutaneous melanoma and one with hepatocellular carcinoma, three in total, showed partial responses. Points from the study as a whole: The specificity for antigen of the expanded peripheral T cells was not determined.

Profiling relied on immunoSEQ multiplex PCR, and the TCRdb table lists in-frame clones only, not all of them. The sample shows 15,000 to 20,000 clones, around 80% of them seen only once. This CDR3 is 16 amino acids long. CDR1 is MGHRA, CDR2 YSYEKL, per germline. Trimming took off 0 bases at V and 0 bases at J, with 9 bases between the two ends. Regarding this clone: The antigen remains unidentified.

Patients were ineligible given autoimmune disease history or systemic immunosuppression. This material consisted of CD4+ or CD8+ T cells sorted from blood, taken in a trial of the OX40 agonist ivuxolimab. This chain uses TRBV4-1 with TRBJ2-4; no firm D call. The TCR was taken from an adult with an advanced solid tumor such as melanoma, head and neck, liver or kidney cancer. This CDR3 is CASSQDRTIAKNIQYF. The DNA of the CDR3 is TGCGCCAGCAGCCAAGATCGCACAATAGCCAAAAACATTCAGTACTTC.